The 27 T cell receptor beta chains presented below share a single source sample, sequenced in a study of shared clonotypes between healthy human individuals. Sequencing was performed with immunoSEQ multiplex PCR; in TCRdb, only in-frame clones are kept and a portion is missing. The repertoire includes over a million clones, about 84% of them detected once, and 0.55% to 0.7% sits in the top ten. The sample comprised memory CD4+ T cells from PBMCs. Subset here: CD45RA-negative fraction. The receptors were gathered from a man aged 18 to 29 in good health. Some clones in this sample may be carry-over from other donors' samples.

The J gene is TRBJ2-7, the V gene TRBV28; D remains ambiguous. The V gene's germline CDR1 is MDHEN and CDR2 SYDVKM. This CDR3 region has 11 residues. Between the trimmed V and J ends, which lost 6 bases and 8 bases, there was a span of 11 bases. CDR3 in DNA: TGTGCCAGCAGGACCGAAGCTAAGCAGTACTTC. Its translation: CASRTEAKQYF. The complete variable domain, with remaining parts taken from reference TRBV28 and TRBJ2-7, reads DVKVTQSSRYLVKRTGEKVFLECVQDMDHENMFWYRQDPGLGLRLIYFSYDVKMKEKGDIPEGYSVSREKKERFSLILESASTNQTSMYLCASRTEAKQYFGPGTRLTVT.

The chain combines TRBV6-5 with TRBJ2-7, with D perhaps TRBD1 (5 bases). V was pared by 2 bases and J by 0 bases, with 11 bases between. The CDR3 is 15 amino acids. CDR1 is MNHEY, CDR2 SVGAGI, per germline. The CDR3 DNA is TGTGCCAGCAGTTACGACAGTTCGAGCTCCTACGAGCAGTACTTC. It specifies CASSYDSSSSYEQYF.

The chain employs TRBV5-1 and TRBJ1-5; TRBD1 might be the D (6 bases). CDR3 length: 15 amino acids. V lost 4 bases and J lost 0, with 11 bases in between. CDR1 SGHRS and CDR2 YFSETQ come from the germline V gene. Written as DNA, the CDR3 is TGCGCCAGCAGCCTCGGGACATTTAGCAATCAGCCCCAGCATTTT. It translates to CASSLGTFSNQPQHF.

This clone was seen only once. The chain has TRBV2 and TRBJ1-2; TRBD1 aligns across 10 bases. CDR1 and CDR2 from the germline V gene are SNHLY and FYNNEI. The CDR3 sequence is 15 residues long. V was pared by 7 bases and J by 7 bases, with 12 bases of the junction left unmatched. The CDR3 DNA sequence: TGTGCCAGCATCCAAGAGGGACAGGGGTGGGGTGGCTACACCTTC. Protein sequence: CASIQEGQGWGGYTF.

This clone was seen a handful of times. V usage is TRBV4-1 and J usage is TRBJ1-2; 7 positions match TRBD1. J lost 4 bases, V lost 0 bases, and 5 bases had no gene match. Germline lookup yields CDR1 MGHRA and CDR2 YSYEKL. This CDR3 contains 15 residues. This CDR3 is CASSQDENRGYGYTF. CDR3 in DNA: TGCGCCAGCAGCCAAGATGAAAACAGGGGCTATGGCTACACCTTC.

The V and J genes are TRBV18 and TRBJ2-5, with a tentative D call TRBD1 (6 bases). The CDR3 spans 16 residues. Trimming left V 0 bases short and J 5 bases short, with 16 bases between. Germline CDR1 and CDR2: KGHSH and LQKENI. The CDR3 protein is CASSPPGNRAAETQYF. The CDR3 DNA sequence: TGTGCCAGCTCACCACCGGGCAACAGGGCAGCGGAGACCCAGTACTTC.

The CDR3 loop reads CASSYPPKTSVDEQYF. In DNA form, the CDR3 reads TGTGCCAGCAGTTACCCCCCCAAGACTAGCGTTGACGAGCAGTACTTC. The V and J genes are TRBV6-6 and TRBJ2-7; 8 bases fit TRBD2. Germline trimming cut 2 bases from V and 5 bases from J; bases unmatched to any gene: 11. The CDR3 sequence is 16 residues long. Germline CDR1 reads MNHNY; CDR2 reads SVGAGI (reference sequence).

This chain connects TRBV7-2 to TRBJ1-3; 8 bases match TRBD1. The CDR3 contains 15 residues. With V trimmed by 5 bases and J by 0 bases, 3 bases remained unmatched. Germline lookup yields CDR1 SGHTA and CDR2 FQGNSA. The CDR3, as DNA: TGTGCCAGCAGCAGGGACAGGAACTCTGGAAACACCATATATTTT. As protein: CASSRDRNSGNTIYF.

In regard to this clone: This may be a read error: a much more frequent sequence differs by one nucleotide. This same CDR3 is encoded by further DNA sequences in the sample. J is TRBJ1-4 and V is TRBV28, with D possibly matching TRBD1 (6 bases). The CDR3 totals 16 residues. Per germline, CDR1 MDHEN and CDR2 SYDVKM. DNA of the CDR3: TGTGCCAGCAGTTCCGAACAGGGCTCGCAGAACGAAAAACTGTTCTTT. Its protein product is CASSSEQGSQNEKLFF.

The V and J genes are TRBV6-6 and TRBJ1-3; D unclear. This CDR3 has 16 amino acids. Germline V gives CDR1 MNHNY, CDR2 SVGAGI (reference sequence). V shed 5 bases and J shed 0 bases, with 14 bases lying between them. The CDR3 DNA reads TGTGCCAGCAGTAACCCCGGAAGTTTCTCTGGAAACACCATATATTTT. It yields the protein CASSNPGSFSGNTIYF.

Points on this clone: A single base is all that separates this from a far larger clone, so a read error is likely. V gene TRBV30 combines with J gene TRBJ1-5; D may be TRBD1 (6 bases). The CDR3 contains 12 residues. CDR1 and CDR2 from the germline V gene are GTSNPN and SVGIG (reference sequence). The CDR3 reads CAWSSQGQIRRF. CDR3 nucleotides: TGTGCCTGGAGTTCGCAGGGGCAGATACGGCGTTTT.

Worth noting for this clone: This same CDR3 is encoded by further DNA sequences in the sample. The chain recombines TRBV28 with TRBJ2-7; 8 bases fit TRBD1. Germline V gene data show CDR1 as MDHEN and CDR2 as SYDVKM. The CDR3 extends over 14 amino acids. J gave up 3 bases and V 5 bases, and 6 bases lay outside the gene matches. CDR3 amino acids: CASSPGTGLYEQYF. The CDR3 DNA reads TGTGCCAGCAGTCCAGGGACAGGCCTCTACGAGCAGTACTTC.

About this clone itself: This specimen includes other DNA sequences encoding the same CDR3. This chain joins TRBV30 and TRBJ2-5; the D call may be TRBD1 or TRBD2 (5 bases each). CDR3 length equals 11 residues. V was shortened by 5 bases and J by 5 bases, with 9 bases between the two germline ends. CDR1 and CDR2 (germline): GTSNPN, SVGIG (reference sequence). Here the CDR3 reads CAWGGGETQYF. The DNA for the CDR3 is TGTGCCTGGGGGGGTGGCGAGACCCAGTACTTC.

This sequence joins TRBV4-3 and TRBJ2-1, with 15 bases identical to TRBD2. Germline CDR1 LGHNA, CDR2 YSLEER. The CDR3 extends over 21 amino acids. The V gene end was trimmed by 3 bases and the J gene end by 1 base; junction bases not matched to a gene: 13. As DNA, the CDR3 is TGCGCCAGCAGCCACCATACCGGACTAGCGGGAGGGCCTTGGTCCTACAATGAGCAGTTCTTC. Its protein product is CASSHHTGLAGGPWSYNEQFF.

This clone was detected ten times or more. V usage is TRBV5-6 and J usage is TRBJ1-2; D gene unclear. The V and J ends lost 4 bases and 8 bases respectively, with 15 bases between them. The length of the CDR3 is 13 residues. From germline, CDR1 is SGHDT and CDR2 YYEEEE. CDR3 coding DNA: TGTGCCAGCAGCATGGGAGAGGGCGGAGGCTACACCTTC. Its translation is CASSMGEGGGYTF. Drawing the rest from reference TRBV5-6 and TRBJ1-2, the complete variable domain is DAGVTQSPTHLIKTRGQQVTLRCSPKSGHDTVSWYQQALGQGPQFIFQYYEEEERQRGNFPDRFSGHQFPNYSSELNVNALLLGDSALYLCASSMGEGGGYTFGSGTRLTVV.

As to this clone: This sample includes further DNA sequences coding for the same CDR3. The rearrangement joins TRBV5-4 to TRBJ2-7; TRBD1 matches at 9 bases. V gave up 3 bases and J gave up 1 base; unmatched junction bases: 5. Germline CDR1 and CDR2: SGHNT and YYREEE (reference sequence). The CDR3 is 15 amino acids. As DNA, the CDR3 is TGTGCCAGCAGCTCGCCCGGGACAGGGTCCTACGAGCAGTACTTC. This sequence encodes CASSSPGTGSYEQYF.

The V call is TRBV5-1, the J call TRBJ2-1; D not certain. The CDR3 is 13 residues long. V lost 5 bases to trimming and J lost 5 bases, with 11 bases between them. Germline CDR1 is SGHRS and CDR2 is YFSETQ. CDR3 bases: TGCGCCAGCAGTTTTGACTTCAACAATGAGCAGTTCTTC. This sequence encodes CASSFDFNNEQFF.

As regards this clone: This same CDR3 is encoded by further DNA sequences in the sample. The J gene is TRBJ2-7, the V gene TRBV6-5, with 10 nucleotides matching TRBD1. V shed 6 bases, J shed 4 bases, and the junction held 0 bases outside the gene matches. CDR1 MNHEY and CDR2 SVGAGI come from the germline V gene. The CDR3 has 12 residues. CDR3 in DNA: TGTGCCAGCAGGGACAGGGGGTACGAGCAGTACTTC. Protein sequence: CASRDRGYEQYF.

This sequence joins TRBV11-2 and TRBJ2-5; 15 bases line up with TRBD2. Trimming took 1 base from V and 5 from J; bases not matched to a gene: 5. The CDR3 is 17 amino acids. The germline CDR1 and CDR2 sequences are SGHAT and FQNNGV. CDR3 DNA: TGTGCCAGCAGCTTAGGAGGACTAGCGGGAGGGGGGGAGACCCAGTACTTC. Translated: CASSLGGLAGGGETQYF.

The chain joins TRBV10-3 to TRBJ2-1, with D perhaps matching TRBD1 (7 bases). CDR1 is ENHRY, CDR2 SYGVKD, per germline. V was trimmed by 3 bases and J by 8 bases, leaving 20 bases between them. The CDR3 is 16 residues long. The CDR3 spells CAISDSAAGGGDEQFF. In nucleotides, the CDR3 is TGTGCCATCAGTGATTCAGCGGCAGGGGGAGGCGATGAGCAGTTCTTC.

The chain couples TRBV7-9 to TRBJ2-7; tentative D call: TRBD2 (6 bases). CDR3 length equals 14 residues. Germline CDR1 is SEHNR and CDR2 is FQNEAQ (reference sequence). V shed 1 base and J shed 6 bases, with 13 bases lying between them. The DNA for the CDR3 is TGTGCCAGCAGCTTAGGACGGGGGTCGGGCGAGCAGTACTTC. Translation: CASSLGRGSGEQYF.

The chain combines TRBV5-1 with TRBJ2-3; possibly TRBD2 for D (5 bases). The CDR3 is 15 amino acids. Germline V gene lookup returns CDR1 SGHRS and CDR2 YFSETQ. Trimming stripped 0 bases from V and 0 bases from J, with 8 bases between. CDR3 coding DNA: TGCGCCAGCAGCTTGGGGTGGACTAGCACAGATACGCAGTATTTT. Its translation is CASSLGWTSTDTQYF.

This clone has more than one count but fewer than ten. This sample includes further DNA sequences coding for the same CDR3. The chain carries TRBV18 and TRBJ2-2, with D unresolved. The CDR3 totals 14 residues. V was trimmed by 0 bases and J by 5 bases, leaving 7 bases between them. Germline CDR1 reads KGHSH; CDR2 reads LQKENI. The CDR3 sequence: CASSPPGRTGELFF. Written as DNA, the CDR3 is TGTGCCAGCTCACCACCCGGCCGGACCGGGGAGCTGTTTTTT.

J is TRBJ1-2 and V is TRBV11-2; D gene ambiguous. V was pared by 0 bases and J by 3 bases, with 8 bases between. The CDR3 is 14 amino acids. Germline CDR1 reads SGHAT; CDR2 reads FQNNGV. The DNA for the CDR3 is TGTGCCAGCAGCTTAGACGGCCGGGACTATGGCTACACCTTC. Encoded protein: CASSLDGRDYGYTF.

The CDR3 here is CASSQATGAWADEQFF. The CDR3 DNA is TGCGCCAGCAGCCAAGCGACCGGAGCCTGGGCGGATGAGCAGTTCTTC. This chain links TRBV4-3 with TRBJ2-1, with D hard to call. Trimming shortened V by 1 base and J by 8 bases, and 18 bases separated the two germline ends. The CDR3 spans 16 residues. CDR1 and CDR2 from the germline V gene are LGHNA and YSLEER.

The chain joins TRBV7-3 to TRBJ2-1, with TRBD1 matching over 9 bases. The germline CDR1 and CDR2 sequences are SGHTA and FQGTGA. V shed 4 bases and J 3 bases; nucleotides not matched to a gene: 4. The CDR3 length is 15 residues. The chain's CDR3 is CASSSTGGVYNEQFF. The CDR3 DNA is TGTGCCAGCAGCTCGACAGGGGGGGTCTACAATGAGCAGTTCTTC.

This clone was recorded at least ten times. The rearrangement links TRBV6-1 to TRBJ1-1; 7 bases are a match to TRBD1. Germline lookup yields CDR1 MNHNS and CDR2 SASEGT. V lost 4 bases to trimming and J lost 4 bases; unmatched junction nucleotides: 12. The CDR3 is 16 amino acids. The CDR3 DNA sequence: TGTGCCAGCAGTGCCTATGCCACAGGGGATGGCACTGAAGCTTTCTTT. Its translation: CASSAYATGDGTEAFF.